This T cell receptor beta chain came from a study of T cell responses to AZD1222 COVID-19 vaccine (dated by TCRdb to 2020 to 2023). About the investigation overall: Because spike-specific TCR depth and breadth did not differ between the two schedules, AZD1222 recipients who got a second dose at roughly 4 weeks were pooled with those who got a second dose at roughly 12 weeks. TCR sequencing was performed for roughly 250 trial participants, of whom about 200 were given two doses of AZD1222 and roughly 25 were given two doses of MenACWY control vaccine. Trial participants were enrolled by age into subgroups of 18-55, 56-69 and 70-plus years, and around 150, 28 and 57 TCR-sequenced participants, respectively, were included in these subgroups.

Only one count was recorded for this clone. There is no known antigen for this receptor. The input lacks base qualities; no much larger clone sits a single base away. CDR1 and CDR2, looked up from the germline V gene (reference sequence), are LNHDA and SQIVND. Trimming at the junction amounts to 10 bases on V and 0 bases on J, and the germline ends lie 16 bases apart. Counted from cysteine to phenylalanine, this CDR3 has 14 amino acids. Only the CDR3 part of the read is kept: 42 bases, read in frame from the first base. Interpreted using the paper, the time point label stands for: baseline before first vaccination. Samples from vaccinated people were obtained from the UK trials COV001 and COV002, which included a single-blind randomized controlled phase 2/3 trial of AZD1222 (ChAdOx1 nCoV-19) in healthy adults. For TCRbeta chain sequencing, PBMC samples from trial participants were taken at day 0 and at day 28 after the second dose.

The CDR3 regions of human TCRbeta chains were analyzed by immunosequencing. In the source study's methods: TCRs in the repertoires were compared against a reference library of SARS-CoV-2-specific TCRs that had been generated with the MIRA antigen-specificity platform. Breadth was defined as the fraction of unique TCRs that were SARS-CoV-2-associated, and depth was defined as the fraction of total T cells that were SARS-CoV-2-associated. Each spike-specific TCR was assigned to its reactive spike region and to a CD4 or CD8 class using the MIRA data. Log10-transformed breadth and depth values were compared by one-way ANOVA with Sidak's multiple comparisons tests. TCRdb provides this immuneACCESS table in a form limited to in-frame rearrangements. Some clones are lacking; in checked studies, under half of them reflect an unresolved V gene, and why the rest are absent is not known. V and J calls and clone size are as listed in that table; D and trimming were resolved from the DNA. This sample comprises under 150,000 clones, about 93% of them detected only once. Of the sample, less than 5.5% is held by the ten largest clones.

Overall study results and their limits: The 56-69-year group was small, and its depth increase did not reach significance, likely because of low power. CD4 TCRs associated with the vaccine covered the entire spike protein, and the dominant responses were in regions 160-218 and 743-854. Reportedly, almost half of the unique spike-specific TCRs recognized epitopes lying outside the regions that are mutated in the B.1.351 and B.1.1.7 variants. Because no day 14 peak-response samples were available, the repertoires could be characterized only after the peak T cell response. Spike-specific TCR breadth and depth rose significantly after two AZD1222 doses compared with day 0 and with MenACWY recipients. Participants were mostly white British, with more females than males. The authors suggested clonal diversity may have been underestimated. Conclusions about previously exposed vaccinees are limited because only six or seven AZD1222 recipients were SARS-CoV-2 seropositive at baseline.

The material sequenced was peripheral blood, taken on day 0 of AZD1222 vaccination. The rearranged segments are TRBV19 and TRBJ2-7, with the D segment identity uncertain. The sequence derives from an adult in good health. The DNA sequence is TGTGCCACCAGCGAGCAGATTAACTCCTACGAGCAGTACTTC. The resulting protein is CATSEQINSYEQYF.